This TCR beta chain appears in the sequencing data of a study of T-cell reconstitution after alpha-beta-depleted transplantation in children. Overall study results and limits: Several hundred graft clones that had expanded were reportedly the source of alpha-beta T cells about two months after transplant. After transplant, high TCRbeta diversity at day 60 in some patients arose from surviving recipient T cells and thymic progenitors. At one year after transplant, newly produced T cells mostly accounted for T-cell counts and diversity.

TCRbeta library preparation incorporated unique molecular identifiers. From the PCR reads, TCRdb called clonotypes with MiXCR, one entry per CDR3 protein. The data show about 980,000 distinct CDR3 sequences, roughly 29% seen once. CDR1 is MNHEY and CDR2 is SVGAGI in the germline V gene. Unmatched junction bases numbered 6, after V lost 4 bases and J lost 4 bases. This CDR3 has 15 amino acids. Notes on this clonotype: What it binds is not known.

The clonotype comes from a boy in the first two years of life who had a stem cell transplant for SCID, so the T cells may come from the graft donor. The gene calls are TRBV6-5 and TRBJ2-2; 7 bases agree with TRBD2. The sequencing used PBMCs, mostly from graft donor cells, collected 360 days after TCRalphabeta/CD19-depleted stem cell transplant. This CDR3 is CASSSLKRGTGELFF. As DNA, the CDR3 is TGTGCCAGCAGTTCCCTAAAGCGGGGCACCGGGGAGCTGTTTTTT.